The clone carrying this T cell receptor beta chain was observed a handful of times. Its specificity is not known. The data belong to a study of cytomegalovirus exposure and HLA in healthy donors. Background on the study: A previous analysis identified around 120 million unique TCR beta sequences derived from some 200 million T cells. Findings and limits, study-wide: Some V segments could not be told apart, so they were left out, TRBV6-2 and TRBV6-3 among them.

Trimming at V came to 0 bases and at J to 1 base, leaving 8 bases not matched to a gene. The V gene's germline CDR1 is SGDLS and CDR2 YYNGEE. The CDR3 has 17 amino acids. PCR amplification relied on 60 Vbeta primers (plus 13 Jbeta primers). Sequenced by immunoSEQ multiplex PCR; TCRdb stores in-frame clones only, minus some. In the table there are about 180,000 clones, roughly 80% of which are singletons. The chain links TRBV9 to TRBJ2-7; 9 bases match TRBD1. The material sequenced was PBMCs. This sequence was found in a man aged 60 to 75 in good health and CMV-seronegative. CDR3 DNA sequence: TGTGCCAGCAGCGTAGCCCCGACCGGGACAGGGTCCTACGAGCAGTACTTC. As protein: CASSVAPTGTGSYEQYF.